These T cell receptor beta chains were read from a single sample in a study of identical twins. TCRdb itself ran the 5' RACE reads through MiXCR, one entry per CDR3 protein. This table holds about 520,000 distinct CDR3 sequences, around 20% found once. The same sample was also used in a study of T cells expressing NK-cell markers.

The sample consisted of CD4+ T cells sorted from blood. Every receptor here comes from a woman younger than 35 in good health. Both conserved end residues are part of each CDR3. D genes are given only for firm matches. Expanded clones are given a class, and other clones once, few, many or no size at all.

TRBD1,TRBV12-3/TRBV12-4,many,TRBJ2-2,CASRGQVNTGELFF,TGTGCCAGCAGGGGACAGGTGAACACCGGGGAGCTGTTTTTT
NA,TRBV29-1,few,TRBJ2-3,CSVDRFDTQYF,TGCAGCGTTGATCGGTTCGATACGCAGTATTTT
NA,TRBV4-3,NA,TRBJ1-3,CASSQEAGYGNTIYF,TGCGCCAGCAGCCAAGAGGCGGGCTACGGAAACACCATATATTTT
NA,TRBV29-1,few,TRBJ2-7,CSVLTGEGEQYF,TGCAGCGTGTTGACAGGGGAGGGCGAGCAGTACTTC
NA,TRBV20-1,few,TRBJ1-6,CSAKEGTISPLHF,TGCAGTGCTAAGGAGGGGACGATTTCACCCCTCCACTTT
TRBD1,TRBV16,NA,TRBJ1-4,CASSQSEGAAEKLFF,TGTGCCAGCAGCCAATCCGAGGGGGCGGCCGAAAAACTGTTTTTT
NA,TRBV9,few,TRBJ1-3,CASSVLPTDSGNTIYF,TGTGCCAGCAGCGTCTTACCCACGGACTCTGGAAACACCATATATTTT
NA,TRBV6-4,NA,TRBJ2-1,CASSETESLGQFF,TGTGCCAGCAGTGAAACCGAGTCCCTGGGGCAGTTCTTC
TRBD1,TRBV13,few,TRBJ2-1,CASSSTGGGNEQFF,TGTGCCAGCAGCTCGACAGGGGGCGGGAATGAGCAGTTCTTC
TRBD1,TRBV5-1,NA,TRBJ2-7,CASSAQGVDEQYF,TGCGCCAGCAGCGCCCAGGGGGTCGACGAGCAGTACTTC
NA,TRBV7-8,NA,TRBJ2-6,CASSLSPSGANVLTF,TGTGCCAGCAGCTTAAGCCCGTCTGGGGCCAACGTCCTGACTTTC
NA,TRBV29-1,few,TRBJ2-5,CSVDHGIQETQYF,TGCAGCGTTGACCATGGGATCCAAGAGACCCAGTACTTC
NA,TRBV20-1,NA,TRBJ1-1,CSASGSMNTEAFF,TGCAGTGCTAGCGGAAGCATGAACACTGAAGCTTTCTTT
TRBD2,TRBV14,NA,TRBJ2-1,CASREAGVSGNEQFF,TGTGCCAGCAGAGAAGCGGGAGTCAGTGGGAATGAGCAGTTCTTC
TRBD1,TRBV19,NA,TRBJ2-2,CASTRTGGTGELFF,TGTGCCAGTACGAGGACAGGGGGCACCGGGGAGCTGTTTTTT
NA,TRBV5-1,many,TRBJ1-1,CASSFAGSSEAFF,TGCGCCAGCAGCTTTGCGGGGTCGTCTGAAGCTTTCTTT
NA,TRBV12-3/TRBV12-4,NA,TRBJ1-1,CASTLQTNTEAFF,TGTGCCAGCACCTTACAGACGAACACTGAAGCTTTCTTT
NA,TRBV12-3/TRBV12-4,few,TRBJ1-5,CASSSAYSNQPQHF,TGTGCCAGCAGTTCAGCATATAGCAATCAGCCCCAGCATTTT
NA,TRBV6-2/TRBV6-3,few,TRBJ1-6,CAGRRDPNSPLHF,TGTGCCGGGAGACGAGACCCCAATTCACCCCTCCACTTT
NA,TRBV9,few,TRBJ1-1,CASSVVGGLTAEAFF,TGTGCCAGCAGCGTAGTTGGGGGGCTAACGGCTGAAGCTTTCTTT